This TCR beta chain was retrieved from a study of T cell responses to AZD1222 COVID-19 vaccine. Findings of the study overall: Among the donors, most were white British and more were female, and clonal diversity was possibly underestimated. All repertoire sampling was performed exclusively after the peak T cell response.

Concerning this clone: The target antigen is unknown.

Sequenced by immunoSEQ multiplex PCR; TCRdb stores in-frame clones only, minus some. The table includes roughly 150,000 clones, over 90% detected once. The specimen was peripheral blood, collected on day 0 of AZD1222 vaccination. The source of this sequence is an adult in good health.

In DNA, the CDR3 is TGTGCCAGCAAGGGCGGGGGCCACGGGGAGCTGTTTTTT. It encodes CASKGGGHGELFF. The chain combines TRBV2 with TRBJ2-2; D is possibly TRBD2 (7 bases). CDR3 length: 13 amino acids. The germline CDR1 and CDR2 sequences are SNHLY and FYNNEI. Trimming removed 7 bases from V and 7 bases from J, with 13 bases in between.